The next 29 T cell receptor beta chains were all read from a single sample in a study of T cells in lung cancer brain metastases. Method: immunoSEQ multiplex PCR; TCRdb's copy keeps in-frame clones and lacks some. The sample lists under 5,000 clones; roughly nine tenths were seen once. The sample was tumor tissue from the primary lung tumor. The receptors come from a woman aged 50 to 60 with non-small cell lung cancer.

V gene TRBV9 combines with J gene TRBJ1-1, with D hard to call. Germline V gene lookup returns CDR1 SGDLS and CDR2 YYNGEE. The CDR3 runs to 12 residues. Trimming shortened V by 3 bases and J by 7 bases, and 10 bases separated the two germline ends. CDR3 nucleotides: TGTGCCAGCAGCGCGGACGGGAGTGAAGCTTTCTTT. It specifies CASSADGSEAFF.

This clone was observed once. Its ends do not fully match the called genes, so a read error is possible. The chain couples TRBV18 to TRBJ1-1, with a tentative D call TRBD1 (6 bases). The CDR3 loop spans 14 amino acids. Germline V gene sequence: CDR1 KGHSH, CDR2 LQKENI. The DNA for the CDR3 is TGTGCCAGTTCACCCGTACAGGGCCTCACTGAAGCTTTCTTT. It specifies CASSPVQGLTEAFF.

The rearrangement joins TRBV7-9 to TRBJ2-5, with a weak D call TRBD2 (5 bases). Germline loops: CDR1 SEHNR, CDR2 FQNEAQ (reference sequence). V gave up 2 bases and J gave up 0 bases, with 13 bases separating them. The CDR3 loop spans 16 amino acids. CDR3 bases: TGTGCCAGCAGCTTATCTGCTAGCTTGTACCAAGAGACCCAGTACTTC. Its translation is CASSLSASLYQETQYF.

A remark on this clone: One end of the junction is discordant with germline, which a read error may explain. The CDR3 sequence is CASSGAGGPDAQYF. The DNA of the CDR3 is TGTGCCAGCAGCGGAGCGGGAGGCCCAGATGCGCAGTATTTT. The rearrangement uses TRBV9 and TRBJ2-3; 9 bases line up with TRBD2. CDR3 length: 14 residues. Germline V gene lookup returns CDR1 SGDLS and CDR2 YYNGEE.

The chain links TRBV5-1 to TRBJ2-6; no clear D gene. Germline CDR1 is SGHRS and CDR2 is YFSETQ. CDR3 length: 14 residues. The V gene lost 4 bases and the J gene lost 0 bases, with 5 bases spanning the gap. CDR3 amino acids: CASSGDSGANVLTF. In DNA form, the CDR3 reads TGCGCCAGCAGCGGAGACTCTGGGGCCAACGTCCTGACTTTC.

The J gene is TRBJ2-2, the V gene TRBV18; D remains ambiguous. This CDR3 has 12 amino acids. Germline loops: CDR1 KGHSH, CDR2 LQKENI. V lost 6 bases and J 7 bases, leaving 9 bases between the germline ends. This chain's CDR3 is CASSQVIGELFF. The CDR3 coding sequence is TGTGCCAGCTCCCAGGTGATCGGGGAGCTGTTTTTT.

The V call is TRBV11-3, the J call TRBJ2-3; no clear D gene. Between the trimmed V and J ends, which lost 5 bases and 7 bases, there was a span of 7 bases. The germline V gene encodes CDR1 SGHNT and CDR2 YENEEA. This CDR3 has 11 amino acids. CDR3 nucleotide sequence: TGTGCCAGCAGCCTCGGTTATACGCAGTATTTT. This translates into CASSLGYTQYF.

V is TRBV7-8 and J is TRBJ2-1; 8 bases are a match to TRBD2. Germline V CDR1 and CDR2: SGHVS, FQNEAQ. The ends lost 7 bases at V and 0 bases at J; junction bases unmatched: 5. CDR3 length: 15 amino acids. CDR3: CASTAGGSSYNEQFF. DNA for the CDR3: TGTGCCAGCACTGCGGGGGGTAGCTCCTACAATGAGCAGTTCTTC.

The rearrangement joins TRBV11-3 to TRBJ1-3, with D unresolved. V dropped 3 bases and J dropped 0 bases, with 3 bases sitting between them. The CDR3 runs to 13 residues. Germline CDR1 and CDR2: SGHNT and YENEEA. The CDR3 nucleotides are TGTGCCAGCAGCTTGAACTCTGGAAACACCATATATTTT. The encoded protein is CASSLNSGNTIYF.

The chain links TRBV7-9 to TRBJ2-1, with 7 bases matching TRBD2. Germline values: CDR1 SEHNR, CDR2 FQNEAQ (reference sequence). After removal of 3 bases from V and 5 bases from J, the junction contained 4 bases not matched to a gene. CDR3 length: 14 amino acids. CDR3 DNA sequence: TGTGCCAGCAGCTTGGCTAGCGGTGACAATGAGCAGTTCTTC. This codes for CASSLASGDNEQFF.

The CDR3, as DNA: TGTGCCAGCAGGCGGGAGAGCTCCTACAATGAGCAGTTCTTC. Residues: CASRRESSYNEQFF. The chain has TRBV11-2 and TRBJ2-1, with 7 bases matching TRBD2. The germline V gene encodes CDR1 SGHAT and CDR2 FQNNGV. CDR3 size: 14 residues. With 6 bases clipped from V and 0 bases from J, the junction kept 2 bases outside the gene matches. Using reference TRBV11-2 and TRBJ2-1 for the parts outside the CDR3, the full variable domain is EAGVAQSPRYKIIEKRQSVAFWCNPISGHATLYWYQQILGQGPKLLIQFQNNGVVDDSQLPKDRFSAERLKGVDSTLKIQPAKLEDSAVYLCASRRESSYNEQFFGPGTRLTVL.

V is TRBV6-5 and J is TRBJ1-5; D unclear. Germline CDR1 MNHEY, CDR2 SVGAGI. Between the trimmed V and J ends, which lost 5 bases and 2 bases, there was a span of 13 bases. There are 15 residues in the CDR3. CDR3 loop: CASSPGQVGNQPQHF. DNA of the CDR3: TGTGCCAGCAGTCCCGGGCAGGTTGGCAATCAGCCCCAGCATTTT.

This clone was seen only once. The rearrangement joins TRBV19 to TRBJ2-2, with TRBD2 as a possible D gene (6 bases). Germline loops: CDR1 LNHDA, CDR2 SQIVND (reference sequence). This CDR3 region has 14 residues. V was clipped by 2 bases and J by 4 bases, with 8 bases between them. The CDR3 DNA reads as TGTGCCAGTAGTATACAAGCGGGCACCGGGGAGCTGTTTTTT. This translates into CASSIQAGTGELFF.

There are a few counts of this clone. The chain is built from TRBV28 and TRBJ1-1; D is perhaps TRBD1 (6 bases). With 3 bases removed from V and 1 base from J, the gap between germline ends came to 21 bases. The CDR3 covers 18 residues. The germline V gene has CDR1 MDHEN and CDR2 SYDVKM. The CDR3 sequence: CASSFPSRGEERNTEAFF. As DNA, the CDR3 is TGTGCCAGCAGTTTCCCAAGCAGGGGTGAGGAGAGGAACACTGAAGCTTTCTTT. Complete variable domain (other parts from reference TRBV28 and TRBJ1-1): DVKVTQSSRYLVKRTGEKVFLECVQDMDHENMFWYRQDPGLGLRLIYFSYDVKMKEKGDIPEGYSVSREKKERFSLILESASTNQTSMYLCASSFPSRGEERNTEAFFGQGTRLTVV.

This clone has a single count. The CDR3 DNA is TGTGCCAGCTGGGGGGCTGGGGCCAACGTCCTGACTTTC. It translates to CASWGAGANVLTF. This sequence joins TRBV27 and TRBJ2-6, with D perhaps matching TRBD2 (6 bases). V lost 8 bases, J lost 2 bases, and 7 bases lay in between. The CDR3 is 13 residues long. Germline V lookup: CDR1 MNHEY, CDR2 SMNVEV (reference sequence).

V usage is TRBV28 and J usage is TRBJ1-2, with D unresolved. V dropped 8 bases and J dropped 8 bases, with 24 bases sitting between them. Germline CDR1 is MDHEN and CDR2 is SYDVKM. The CDR3 runs 15 residues. CDR3 DNA: TGTGCCAGCCAGATTCCCCAGTCACTCGTAGGGGGCTACACCTTC. Translating gives CASQIPQSLVGGYTF.

The chain recombines TRBV6-6 with TRBJ2-5; TRBD1 is a possible D gene (6 bases). The length of the CDR3 is 14 residues. The V end was cut by 8 bases, the J end by 3 bases, with 16 bases between. The germline CDR1 and CDR2 sequences are MNHNY and SVGAGI (reference sequence). CDR3: CASGKGTTKETQYF. CDR3 bases: TGTGCCAGCGGGAAGGGGACAACTAAAGAGACCCAGTACTTC.

This clone was recorded only once. The chain recombines TRBV4-2 with TRBJ1-1; D remains ambiguous. This CDR3 has 13 residues. Germline V gene data show CDR1 as LGHNA and CDR2 as YNFKEQ. Trimming pared 0 bases from V and 4 bases from J, leaving 6 bases between. CDR3: CASSQDESTEAFF. The CDR3 coding sequence is TGTGCCAGCAGCCAAGATGAGAGCACTGAAGCTTTCTTT.

The V call is TRBV21-1, the J call TRBJ2-7; TRBD1, the table's D call, lacks a check against the DNA. TRBV21-1 is a known pseudogene. The CDR3 length is 10 residues. The CDR3 region is CASRQGEQYV. The CDR3 DNA sequence: TGTGCCAGCAGACAGGGCGAGCAGTACGTC.

The chain links TRBV29-1 to TRBJ1-2, with TRBD1 matching 10 bases. The CDR3 spans 15 residues. Per germline, CDR1 SQVTM and CDR2 ANQGSEA. With 7 bases clipped from V and 1 base from J, the junction kept 9 bases outside the gene matches. The CDR3 reads CSAGDRGDFNYGYTF. CDR3 bases: TGCAGCGCCGGGGACAGGGGCGACTTTAACTATGGCTACACCTTC.

The chain couples TRBV27 to TRBJ2-7, with TRBD1 identical over 8 bases. V gave up 11 bases and J gave up 6 bases; unmatched junction bases: 9. CDR1 and CDR2 from the germline V gene are MNHEY and SMNVEV (reference sequence). The CDR3 runs 12 residues. As DNA, the CDR3 is TGTGCCGGGTTAGACAGGGGATGCGAGCAGTACGTC. Its protein product is CAGLDRGCEQYV.

This clone was recorded once. V is TRBV5-5 and J is TRBJ1-2; maybe TRBD1 (6 bases). The V gene's germline CDR1 is SGHKS and CDR2 YYEKEE (reference sequence). V was pared by 0 bases and J by 8 bases, with 14 bases between. The CDR3 sequence is 14 residues long. The chain's CDR3 is CASSLGGRARGYTF. In DNA form, the CDR3 reads TGTGCCAGCAGCTTGGGGGGGCGAGCGCGGGGCTACACCTTC. Full variable domain (remainder filled in from reference TRBV5-5 and TRBJ1-2): DAGVTQSPTHLIKTRGQQVTLRCSPISGHKSVSWYQQVLGQGPQFIFQYYEKEERGRGNFPDRFSARQFPNYSSELNVNALLLGDSALYLCASSLGGRARGYTFGSGTRLTVV.

The chain uses TRBV9 and TRBJ2-1, with 13 bases fitting TRBD2. The CDR3 length is 20 residues. The ends lost 3 bases at V and 6 bases at J; junction bases unmatched: 18. Germline CDR1 reads SGDLS; CDR2 reads YYNGEE. The CDR3 region is CASSAHAGTSGIRGGNEQFF. The CDR3 DNA follows: TGTGCCAGCAGCGCCCACGCCGGGACTAGCGGGATTCGTGGAGGCAATGAGCAGTTCTTC.

J is TRBJ2-5 and V is TRBV7-6, with D unresolved. Trimming left V 7 bases short and J 5 bases short, with 8 bases between. This CDR3 region has 11 residues. CDR1 is SGHVS, CDR2 FNYEAQ, per germline. The CDR3 loop reads CASTLGETQYF. The CDR3 DNA reads TGTGCCAGCACCCTGGGGGAGACCCAGTACTTC.

CDR3 in amino acids: CASSQNAWGQGAYEQYV. The CDR3 DNA is TGTGCCAGCAGCCAGAATGCGTGGGGACAGGGGGCTTACGAGCAGTACGTC. This sequence joins TRBV7-9 and TRBJ2-7, with 12 bases fitting TRBD1. Germline V lookup: CDR1 SEHNR, CDR2 FQNEAQ (reference sequence). This CDR3 region has 17 residues. V lost 5 bases, J lost 4 bases, and 12 bases stayed unmatched.

This clone has only a few counts. V usage is TRBV29-1 and J usage is TRBJ2-3; TRBD2 matches 8 bases. Per germline, CDR1 SQVTM and CDR2 ANQGSEA. V gave up 4 bases and J gave up 0 bases; unmatched junction bases: 6. The CDR3 is 15 residues long. The CDR3 sequence: CSVAASSGSTDTQYF. The CDR3 DNA follows: TGCAGCGTTGCGGCGTCTAGCGGGAGCACAGATACGCAGTATTTT.

For this clone: Sequence at one end of the junction differs from germline and may be a read error. This CDR3 is also generated by other DNA sequences in the sample. The V call is TRBV7-9, the J call TRBJ1-2; maybe TRBD1 (6 bases). The CDR3 loop spans 14 amino acids. Germline CDR1 reads SEHNR; CDR2 reads FQNEAQ (reference sequence). The CDR3 sequence is CASLRGRANYGYTF. CDR3 nucleotide sequence: TGTGCCAGCCTCCGGGGGCGGGCTAATTATGGCTACACCTTC.

The J gene is TRBJ2-1, the V gene TRBV7-6; 10 bases agree with TRBD2. The CDR3 sequence is 15 residues long. Trimming cost V 4 bases and J 7 bases; bases outside gene matches: 7. CDR1 is SGHVS and CDR2 is FNYEAQ in the germline V gene. The CDR3 DNA reads as TGTGCCAGCAGCTCCCAAGCGGGAGGGAGTAATGAGCAGTTCTTC. Its translation: CASSSQAGGSNEQFF. The full variable domain, completed using reference TRBV7-6 and TRBJ2-1, is GAGVSQSPRYKVTKRGQDVALRCDPISGHVSLYWYRQALGQGPEFLTYFNYEAQQDKSGLPNDRFSAERPEGSISTLTIQRTEQRDSAMYRCASSSQAGGSNEQFFGPGTRLTVL.

The chain uses TRBV27 and TRBJ2-1; D might be TRBD2 (5 bases). The V end was cut by 1 base, the J end by 10 bases, with 17 bases between. The CDR3 length is 15 residues. The germline V gene encodes CDR1 MNHEY and CDR2 SMNVEV (reference sequence). CDR3 coding DNA: TGTGCCAGCAGTTTATTGTGGGAGAGGTCCGGGGAGCAGTTCTTC. Translating it yields CASSLLWERSGEQFF.